A selection of T cell receptor beta chains follows, all from one sample in a study of CD8+ T cells in alopecia areata. TCRdb keeps only in-frame clones here, not all; method: immunoSEQ multiplex PCR. The sample yields 90,000 to 100,000 clones, more than 55% seen once. The sample was CD8+ T cells sorted from blood, taken at week 4, from a patient treated with tofacitinib. Receptors originate from a human donor with alopecia areata. The CDR3 runs from the conserved cysteine through the conserved F or W. A D gene is named only where the DNA matches it firmly. Clone sizes are given selectively: once, few, many, or a class where the clone is expanded.

D	V	length	size	J	DNA	CDR3
.	TRBV29-1	14	.	TRBJ1-2	TGCAGCGTTGAAGAGGTCAGTGTGAACTATGGCTACACCTTC	CSVEEVSVNYGYTF
TRBD1	TRBV29-1	12	.	TRBJ1-1	TGCAGCGATCTTACAGGGGACCCTGAAGCTTTCTTT	CSDLTGDPEAFF
.	TRBV4-1	15	.	TRBJ1-1	TGCGCCAGCAGCCACGGAACAGGGCTGAACACTGAAGCTTTCTTT	CASSHGTGLNTEAFF
.	TRBV7-9	16	few	TRBJ1-5	TGTGCCAGCAGCTTAGCAACAGATTTTAGCAATCAGCCCCAGCATTTT	CASSLATDFSNQPQHF
TRBD1	TRBV6-1	17	.	TRBJ1-5	TGTGCCAGCAGTGAAGCGCCCGGGACAGTTGACAATCAGCCCCAGCATTTT	CASSEAPGTVDNQPQHF
TRBD1	TRBV27	16	.	TRBJ2-7	TGTGCCAGCAGTTTACTAAACGAGGGACAGGGGGGTGAGCAGTACTTC	CASSLLNEGQGGEQYF
.	TRBV10-3	16	.	TRBJ1-6	TGTGCCATCAGTGAATCAGGGATTGGACATAATTCACCCCTCCACTTT	CAISESGIGHNSPLHF
TRBD2	TRBV7-9	17	.	TRBJ2-3	TGTGCCAGCAGCCCTCCTATTGGCGGGGGGGACACAGATACGCAGTATTTT	CASSPPIGGGDTDTQYF
TRBD1	TRBV5-1	16	.	TRBJ1-1	TGCGCCAGCAGCTCACCGAAAGGGACAGGCGGCACTGAAGCTTTCTTT	CASSSPKGTGGTEAFF
TRBD2	TRBV4-1	15	.	TRBJ2-5	TGCGCCAGCAGCCAAGCACTAGCGGAAGGAGAGACCCAGTACTTC	CASSQALAEGETQYF
.	TRBV4-3	15	.	TRBJ2-1	TGCGCCAGCAGCCAAGCCGTGAGCTCCTACAATGAGCAGTTCTTC	CASSQAVSSYNEQFF
.	TRBV13	15	.	TRBJ2-5	TGTGCCAGCAGCCGTGGACGGCGAAATCAAGAGACCCAGTACTTC	CASSRGRRNQETQYF
TRBD2	TRBV7-2	15	.	TRBJ2-5	TGTGCCAGCATCGACTCGGGAGGGTTGGAAGAGACCCAGTACTTC	CASIDSGGLEETQYF